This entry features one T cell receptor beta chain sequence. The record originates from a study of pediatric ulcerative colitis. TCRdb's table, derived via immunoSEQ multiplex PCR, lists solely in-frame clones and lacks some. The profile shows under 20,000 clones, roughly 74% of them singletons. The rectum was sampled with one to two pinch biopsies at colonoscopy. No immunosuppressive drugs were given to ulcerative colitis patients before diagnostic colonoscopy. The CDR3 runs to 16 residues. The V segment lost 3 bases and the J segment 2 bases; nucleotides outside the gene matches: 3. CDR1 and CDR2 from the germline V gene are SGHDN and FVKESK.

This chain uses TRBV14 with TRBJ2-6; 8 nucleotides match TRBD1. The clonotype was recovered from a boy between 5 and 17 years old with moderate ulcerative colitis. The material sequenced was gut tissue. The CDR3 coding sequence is TGTGCCAGCAGCCATCAGGGGGCGGCTGGGGCCAACGTCCTGACTTTC. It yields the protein CASSHQGAAGANVLTF. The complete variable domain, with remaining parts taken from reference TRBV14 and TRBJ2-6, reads EAGVTQFPSHSVIEKGQTVTLRCDPISGHDNLYWYRRVMGKEIKFLLHFVKESKQDESGMPNNRFLAERTGGTYSTLKVQPAELEDSGVYFCASSHQGAAGANVLTFGAGSRLTVL.